This T cell receptor (beta chain) appears in the sequencing data of a study of shared clonotypes between healthy human individuals. Points on this clone: The same CDR3 arises from other DNA sequences in this sample as well.

Naive CD8 cells comprised CD45RO-negative, CCR7-positively selected cells, excluding terminally differentiated effector memory CD45RA+ cells. This CDR3 has 13 residues. Germline CDR1 MNHEY, CDR2 SVGAGI. With 0 bases removed from V and 9 bases from J, the gap between germline ends came to 9 bases. The repertoire was sequenced with immunoSEQ multiplex PCR; TCRdb's copy has only in-frame clones and lacks some. The sample shows millions of clones, roughly 94% of them seen only once. The sample comprised naive CD8+ T cells sorted from blood. This sequence was found in a man aged 18 to 29 in good health. This chain connects TRBV6-5 to TRBJ2-1; D is perhaps TRBD2 (5 bases). The CDR3 here is CASSYSLAGEQFF. The DNA for the CDR3 is TGTGCCAGCAGTTACTCTTTGGCGGGTGAGCAGTTCTTC.